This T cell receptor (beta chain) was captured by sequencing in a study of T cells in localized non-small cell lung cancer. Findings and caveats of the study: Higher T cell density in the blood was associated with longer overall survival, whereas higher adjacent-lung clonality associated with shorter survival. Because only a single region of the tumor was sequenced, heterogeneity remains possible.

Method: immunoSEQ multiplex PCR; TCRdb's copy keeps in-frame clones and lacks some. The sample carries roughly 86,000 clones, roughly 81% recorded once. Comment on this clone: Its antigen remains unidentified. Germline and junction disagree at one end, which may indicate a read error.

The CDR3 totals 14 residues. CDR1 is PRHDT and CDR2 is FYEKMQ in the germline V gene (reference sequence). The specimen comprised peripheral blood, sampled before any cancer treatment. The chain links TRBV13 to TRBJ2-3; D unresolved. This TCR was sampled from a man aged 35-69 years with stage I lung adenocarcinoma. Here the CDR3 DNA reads TGTGCCAGCAGCTTACTATCGGTTAAAGATACGCGGTATTTT. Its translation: CASSLLSVKDTRYF.